This section outlines one T cell receptor (beta chain) sequence together with its context. CDR1 and CDR2 (germline): LGHNA, YNFKEQ. The CDR3 sequence is 16 residues long. With 1 base removed from V and 1 base from J, the gap between germline ends came to 14 bases. The source of the sample is a study of OX40 agonist ivuxolimab in advanced cancers. Clones were read by immunoSEQ multiplex PCR, and TCRdb kept only the in-frame ones, dropping some. The data contain tens of thousands of clones, roughly nine tenths of them singletons. This clonotype was sampled from an adult with an advanced solid tumor such as melanoma, head and neck, liver or kidney cancer. The source was CD4+ or CD8+ T cells sorted from blood, collected in a trial of the OX40 agonist ivuxolimab. V usage is TRBV4-2 and J usage is TRBJ2-7; D assignment may be TRBD1 or TRBD2 (5 bases each). In DNA form, the CDR3 reads TGTGCCAGCAGCCAAGTTAGCGCAGGGTTGTCCTACGAGCAGTACTTC. Amino acid sequence: CASSQVSAGLSYEQYF.